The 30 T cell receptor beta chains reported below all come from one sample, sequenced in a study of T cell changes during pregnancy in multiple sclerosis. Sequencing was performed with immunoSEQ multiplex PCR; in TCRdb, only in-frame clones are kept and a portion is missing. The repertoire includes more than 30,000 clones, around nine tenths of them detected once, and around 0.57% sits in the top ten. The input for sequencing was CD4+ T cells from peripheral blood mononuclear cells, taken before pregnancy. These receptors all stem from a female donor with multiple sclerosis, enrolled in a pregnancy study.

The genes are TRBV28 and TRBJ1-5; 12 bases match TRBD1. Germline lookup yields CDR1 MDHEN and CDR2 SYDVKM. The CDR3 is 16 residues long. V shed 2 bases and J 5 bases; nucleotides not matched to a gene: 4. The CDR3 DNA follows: TGTGCCAGCAGTTTAGGGGACAGGGGGCTTGATCAGCCCCAGCATTTT. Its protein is CASSLGDRGLDQPQHF.

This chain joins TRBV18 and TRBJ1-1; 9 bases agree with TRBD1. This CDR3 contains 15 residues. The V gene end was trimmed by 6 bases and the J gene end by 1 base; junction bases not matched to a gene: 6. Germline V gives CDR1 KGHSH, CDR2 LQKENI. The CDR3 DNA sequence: TGTGCCAGCTCGCCAAGGGACAGGGCGAACACTGAAGCTTTCTTT. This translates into CASSPRDRANTEAFF.

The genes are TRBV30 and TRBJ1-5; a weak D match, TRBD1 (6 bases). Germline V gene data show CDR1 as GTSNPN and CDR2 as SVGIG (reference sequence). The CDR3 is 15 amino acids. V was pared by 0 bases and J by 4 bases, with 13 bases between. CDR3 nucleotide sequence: TGTGCCTGGAGTGTACGGGGACACGCTAATCAGCCCCAGCATTTT. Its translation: CAWSVRGHANQPQHF.

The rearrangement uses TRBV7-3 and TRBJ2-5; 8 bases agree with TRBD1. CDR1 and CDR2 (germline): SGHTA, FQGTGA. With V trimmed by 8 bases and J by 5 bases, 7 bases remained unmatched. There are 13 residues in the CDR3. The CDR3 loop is CASGQGALETQYF. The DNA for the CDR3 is TGTGCCAGCGGTCAGGGGGCTCTGGAGACCCAGTACTTC. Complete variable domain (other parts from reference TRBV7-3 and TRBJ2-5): GAGVSQTPSNKVTEKGKYVELRCDPISGHTALYWYRQSLGQGPEFLIYFQGTGAADDSGLPNDRFFAVRPEGSVSTLKIQRTERGDSAVYLCASGQGALETQYFGPGTRLLVL.

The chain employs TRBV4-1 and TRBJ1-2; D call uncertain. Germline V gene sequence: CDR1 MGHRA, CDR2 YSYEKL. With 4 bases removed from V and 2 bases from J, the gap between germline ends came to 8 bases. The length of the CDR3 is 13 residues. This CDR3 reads CASSRSGNYGYTF. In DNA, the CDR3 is TGCGCCAGCAGCCGCAGCGGGAACTATGGCTACACCTTC.

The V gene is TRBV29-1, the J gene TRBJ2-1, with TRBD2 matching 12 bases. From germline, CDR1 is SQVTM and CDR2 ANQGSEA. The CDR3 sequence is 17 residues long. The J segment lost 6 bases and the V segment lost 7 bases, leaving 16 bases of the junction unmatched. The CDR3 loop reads CSAATSGGGGLGNEQFF. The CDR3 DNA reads TGCAGCGCTGCGACTAGCGGGGGCGGAGGTTTGGGCAATGAGCAGTTCTTC.

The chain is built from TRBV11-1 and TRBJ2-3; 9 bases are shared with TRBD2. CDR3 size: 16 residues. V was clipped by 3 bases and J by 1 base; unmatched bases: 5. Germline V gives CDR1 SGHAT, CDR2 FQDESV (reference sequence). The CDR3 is CASSFLAGWGTDTQYF. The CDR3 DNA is TGTGCCAGCAGCTTCCTAGCGGGGTGGGGCACAGATACGCAGTATTTT. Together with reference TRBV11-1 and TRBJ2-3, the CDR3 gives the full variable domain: EAEVAQSPRYKITEKSQAVAFWCDPISGHATLYWYRQILGQGPELLVQFQDESVVDDSQLPKDRFSAERLKGVDSTLKIQPAELGDSAMYLCASSFLAGWGTDTQYFGPGTRLTVL.

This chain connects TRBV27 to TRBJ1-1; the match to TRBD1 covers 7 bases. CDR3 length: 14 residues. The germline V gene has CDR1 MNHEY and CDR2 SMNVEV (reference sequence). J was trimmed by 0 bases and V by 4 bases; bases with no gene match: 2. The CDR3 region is CASSSDRLNTEAFF. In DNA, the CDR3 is TGTGCCAGCAGTTCGGACAGGTTGAACACTGAAGCTTTCTTT.

CDR3 nucleotide sequence: TGCAGTGCAACTGCGGGCACCATATATTTT. Translation gives CSATAGTIYF. V gene TRBV20-1 combines with J gene TRBJ1-3, with D unresolved. V was shortened by 6 bases and J by 9 bases, with 9 bases between the two germline ends. The germline gives CDR1 DFQATT, CDR2 SNEGSKA (reference sequence). The CDR3 is 10 residues long.

Here the CDR3 reads CASSLSDRVEAFF. The CDR3 DNA reads TGTGCCAGCAGCTTGTCTGACAGGGTTGAAGCTTTCTTT. The chain links TRBV5-4 to TRBJ1-1; the match to TRBD1 covers 7 bases. V lost 1 base and J lost 7; bases outside the gene matches: 4. In germline, CDR1 is SGHNT, CDR2 YYREEE (reference sequence). This CDR3 comprises 13 residues.

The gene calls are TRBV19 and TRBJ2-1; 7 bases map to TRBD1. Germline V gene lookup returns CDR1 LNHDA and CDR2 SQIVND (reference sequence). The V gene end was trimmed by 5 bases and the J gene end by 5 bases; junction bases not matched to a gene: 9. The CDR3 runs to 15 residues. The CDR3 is CASSPRGTVNNEQFF. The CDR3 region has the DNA TGTGCCAGTAGTCCACGAGGGACAGTTAACAATGAGCAGTTCTTC.

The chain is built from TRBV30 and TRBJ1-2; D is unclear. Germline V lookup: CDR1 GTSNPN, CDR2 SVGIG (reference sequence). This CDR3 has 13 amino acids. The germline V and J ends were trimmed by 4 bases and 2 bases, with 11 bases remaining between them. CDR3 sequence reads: CAWNKGGNYGYTF. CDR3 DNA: TGTGCCTGGAACAAGGGAGGGAACTATGGCTACACCTTC.

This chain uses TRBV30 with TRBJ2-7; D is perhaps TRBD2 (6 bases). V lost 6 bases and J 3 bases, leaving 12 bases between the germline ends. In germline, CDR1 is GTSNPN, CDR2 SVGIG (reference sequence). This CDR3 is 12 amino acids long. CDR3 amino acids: CACHRGYYEQYF. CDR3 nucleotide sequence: TGTGCCTGCCACCGGGGGTACTACGAGCAGTACTTC.

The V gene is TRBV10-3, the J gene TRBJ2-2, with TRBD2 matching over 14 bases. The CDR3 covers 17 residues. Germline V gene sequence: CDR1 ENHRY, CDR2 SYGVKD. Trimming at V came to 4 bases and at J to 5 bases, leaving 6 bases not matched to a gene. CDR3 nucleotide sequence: TGTGCCATCAGTGGCGGAGGACTAGCGGGGGGTACCGGGGAGCTGTTTTTT. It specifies CAISGGGLAGGTGELFF.

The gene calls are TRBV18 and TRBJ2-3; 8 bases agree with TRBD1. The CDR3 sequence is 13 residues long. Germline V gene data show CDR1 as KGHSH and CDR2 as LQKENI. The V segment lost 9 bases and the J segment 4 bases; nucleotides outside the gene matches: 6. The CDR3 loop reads CASTGGASDTQYF. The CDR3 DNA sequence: TGTGCCAGTACAGGGGGTGCTTCAGATACGCAGTATTTT.

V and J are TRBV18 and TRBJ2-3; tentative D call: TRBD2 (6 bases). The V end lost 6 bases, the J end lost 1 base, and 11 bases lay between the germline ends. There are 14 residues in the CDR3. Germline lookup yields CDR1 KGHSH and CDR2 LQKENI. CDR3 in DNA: TGTGCCAGCTCCCTAGCGCCCCGCACAGATACGCAGTATTTT. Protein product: CASSLAPRTDTQYF.

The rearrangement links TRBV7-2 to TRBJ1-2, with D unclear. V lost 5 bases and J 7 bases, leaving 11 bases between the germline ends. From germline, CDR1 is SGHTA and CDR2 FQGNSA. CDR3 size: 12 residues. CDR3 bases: TGTGCCAGCAGCATATATCTTAGTGGCTACACCTTC. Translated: CASSIYLSGYTF.

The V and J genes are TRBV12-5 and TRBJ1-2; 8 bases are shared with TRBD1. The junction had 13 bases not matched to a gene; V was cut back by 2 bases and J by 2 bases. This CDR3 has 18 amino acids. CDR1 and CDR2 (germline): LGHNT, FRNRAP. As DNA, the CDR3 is TGTGCTAGTGGTTTGACCCCAGACGGGACAGGCCCCAACTATGGCTACACCTTC. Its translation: CASGLTPDGTGPNYGYTF.

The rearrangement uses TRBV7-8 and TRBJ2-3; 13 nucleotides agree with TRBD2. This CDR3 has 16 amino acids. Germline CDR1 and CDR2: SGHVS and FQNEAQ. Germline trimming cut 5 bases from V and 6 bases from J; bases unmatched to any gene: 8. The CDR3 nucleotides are TGTGCCAGCAGCCTGGGACTAGCGGGGAGCGGGGATACGCAGTATTTT. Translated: CASSLGLAGSGDTQYF.

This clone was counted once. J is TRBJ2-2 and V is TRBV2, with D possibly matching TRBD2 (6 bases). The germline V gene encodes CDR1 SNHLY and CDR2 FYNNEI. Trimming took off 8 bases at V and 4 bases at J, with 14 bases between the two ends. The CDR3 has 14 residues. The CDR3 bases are TGTGCCAGCGCTGGGGGGTGGGGCACCGGGGAGCTGTTTTTT. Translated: CASAGGWGTGELFF.

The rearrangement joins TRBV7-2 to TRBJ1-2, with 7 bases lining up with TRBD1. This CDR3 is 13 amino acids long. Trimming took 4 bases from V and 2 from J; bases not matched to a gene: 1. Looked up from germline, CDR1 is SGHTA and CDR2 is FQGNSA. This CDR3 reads CASSSQGNYGYTF. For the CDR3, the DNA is TGTGCCAGCAGCTCACAGGGGAACTATGGCTACACCTTC.

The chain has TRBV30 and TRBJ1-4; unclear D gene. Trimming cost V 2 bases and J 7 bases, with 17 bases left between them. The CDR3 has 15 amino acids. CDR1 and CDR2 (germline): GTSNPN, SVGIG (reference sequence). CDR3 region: CAWSPLGSGSEKLFF. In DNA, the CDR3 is TGTGCCTGGAGTCCTCTGGGGTCGGGGAGTGAAAAACTGTTTTTT.

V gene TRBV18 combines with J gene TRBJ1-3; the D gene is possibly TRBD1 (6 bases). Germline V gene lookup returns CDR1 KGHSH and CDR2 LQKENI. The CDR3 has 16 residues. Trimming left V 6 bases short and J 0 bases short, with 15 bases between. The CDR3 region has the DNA TGTGCCAGCTCGACCGGGACAATGAGCTCTGGAAACACCATATATTTT. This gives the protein CASSTGTMSSGNTIYF.

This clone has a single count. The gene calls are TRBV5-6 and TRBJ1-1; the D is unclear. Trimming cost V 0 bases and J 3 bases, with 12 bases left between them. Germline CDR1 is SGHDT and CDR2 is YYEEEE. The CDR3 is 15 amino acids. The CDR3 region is CASSLVGTRHTEAFF. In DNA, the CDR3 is TGTGCCAGCAGCTTGGTGGGCACCAGGCACACTGAAGCTTTCTTT.

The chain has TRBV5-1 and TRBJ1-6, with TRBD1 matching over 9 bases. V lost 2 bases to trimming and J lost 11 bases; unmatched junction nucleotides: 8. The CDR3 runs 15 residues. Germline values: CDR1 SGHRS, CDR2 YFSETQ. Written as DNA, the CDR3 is TGCGCCAGCAGCTTCCAACAGGGGGCGACAGCACCCCTCCACTTT. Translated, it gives CASSFQQGATAPLHF.

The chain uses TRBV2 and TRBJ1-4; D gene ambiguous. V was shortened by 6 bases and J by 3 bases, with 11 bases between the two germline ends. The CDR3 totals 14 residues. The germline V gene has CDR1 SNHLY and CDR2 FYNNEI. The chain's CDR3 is CASRAMVANEKLFF. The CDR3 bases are TGTGCCAGCAGAGCCATGGTGGCTAATGAAAAACTGTTTTTT.

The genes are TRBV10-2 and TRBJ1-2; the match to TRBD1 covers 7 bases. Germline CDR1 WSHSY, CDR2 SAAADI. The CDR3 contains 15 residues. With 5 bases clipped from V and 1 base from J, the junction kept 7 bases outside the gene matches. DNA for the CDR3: TGCGCCAGCAGTTTTAACAGGGGCCTTAACTATGGCTACACCTTC. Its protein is CASSFNRGLNYGYTF.

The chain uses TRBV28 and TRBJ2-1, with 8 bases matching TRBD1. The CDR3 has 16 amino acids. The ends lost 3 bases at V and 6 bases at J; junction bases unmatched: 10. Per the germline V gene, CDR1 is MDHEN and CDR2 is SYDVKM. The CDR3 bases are TGTGCCAGCAGTTTTTTTGGACAGGGCGTCGGCAATGAGCAGTTCTTC. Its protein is CASSFFGQGVGNEQFF.

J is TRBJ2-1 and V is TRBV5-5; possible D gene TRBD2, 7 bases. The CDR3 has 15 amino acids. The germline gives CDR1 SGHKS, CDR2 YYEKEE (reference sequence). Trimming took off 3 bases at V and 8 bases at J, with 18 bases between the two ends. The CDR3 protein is CASSWGQGTMDEQFF. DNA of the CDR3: TGTGCCAGCAGCTGGGGGCAGGGGACTATGGATGAGCAGTTCTTC.

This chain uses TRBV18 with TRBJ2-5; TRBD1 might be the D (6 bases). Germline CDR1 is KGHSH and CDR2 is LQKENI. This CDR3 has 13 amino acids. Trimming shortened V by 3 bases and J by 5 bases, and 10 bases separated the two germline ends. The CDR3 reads CASSPERGETQYF. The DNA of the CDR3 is TGTGCCAGCTCACCGGAGAGGGGGGAGACCCAGTACTTC.